The rows below give T cell receptor beta chains drawn from one sample of a study of T cells in localized non-small cell lung cancer. The assay was immunoSEQ multiplex PCR, and TCRdb's table has in-frame clones only and misses some. The data contain over 20,000 clones, roughly 87% of them singletons. Source: peripheral blood, taken before any cancer treatment. The receptor set was obtained from a male donor older than 55 with stage I squamous cell lung carcinoma. CDR3s include the opening cysteine and the closing phenylalanine or tryptophan. Each record gives: V gene, D gene, J gene, clone size, CDR3 protein, CDR3 DNA. D genes are given only for firm matches. Clone size appears in some rows only: once, few, many, or a class for an expanded clone.

TRBV11-3	TRBD2	TRBJ2-5	-	CASSLDGRETQYF	TGTGCCAGCAGCTTAGACGGGAGGGAGACCCAGTACTTC
TRBV6-5	-	TRBJ1-1	-	CASTPGLNTEAFF	TGTGCCAGCACCCCGGGACTGAACACTGAAGCTTTCTTT
TRBV5-1	-	TRBJ2-5	-	CASSWQTQETQYF	TGCGCCAGCAGCTGGCAGACACAAGAGACCCAGTACTTC
TRBV4-1	-	TRBJ1-2	-	CASSQDLTLYGYTF	TGCGCCAGCAGCCAAGATCTAACTCTTTATGGCTACACCTTC
TRBV5-4	TRBD1	TRBJ2-1	few	CASSFGTGVYNEQFF	TGTGCCAGCAGCTTCGGAACAGGGGTCTACAATGAGCAGTTCTTC
TRBV6-6	-	TRBJ2-2	-	CASSFGRRNTGELFF	TGTGCCAGCAGTTTCGGACGGCGAAACACCGGGGAGCTGTTTTTT
TRBV30	TRBD2	TRBJ2-7	-	CAWSISGGLYYEQYF	TGTGCCTGGAGCATTAGCGGGGGGCTTTACTACGAGCAGTACTTC
TRBV6-5	-	TRBJ2-5	-	CASITPGGETQYF	TGTGCCAGCATTACACCGGGTGGGGAGACCCAGTACTTC
TRBV10-3	-	TRBJ2-7	-	CAISAETPYLLNF	TGTGCCATCAGTGCAGAGACACCCTATTTGCTGAACTTC
TRBV6-1	-	TRBJ1-5	few	CASSEYRGNQPQHF	TGTGCCAGCAGTGAATACAGGGGCAATCAGCCCCAGCATTTT
TRBV6-1	-	TRBJ2-7	-	CASSGPRPKTTYEQYF	TGTGCCAGCAGTGGACCACGACCCAAGACGACCTACGAGCAGTACTTC
TRBV6-1	TRBD1	TRBJ1-1	-	CASSEPGQIMNTEAFF	TGTGCCAGCAGTGAACCGGGACAGATAATGAACACTGAAGCTTTCTTT
TRBV7-6	TRBD1	TRBJ1-1	once	CASSRNRDSNTEAFF	TGTGCCAGCAGCAGGAACCGGGACAGTAACACTGAAGCTTTCTTT
TRBV7-2	-	TRBJ1-1	-	CASSLVGYEAFF	TGTGCCAGCAGCTTAGTCGGGTACGAAGCTTTCTTT
TRBV4-3	TRBD1	TRBJ2-1	-	CASSQTRQGYNEQFF	TGCGCCAGCAGCCAAACGAGACAGGGCTACAATGAGCAGTTCTTC
TRBV6-1	TRBD1	TRBJ1-1	-	CASSDRQGLAFF	TGTGCCAGCAGTGACCGACAGGGGCTAGCTTTCTTT
TRBV6-5	-	TRBJ1-2	-	CASSYSLQAYGYTF	TGTGCCAGCAGTTATTCCCTCCAAGCCTATGGCTACACCTTC
TRBV7-3	-	TRBJ1-1	-	CASSLRGRGDTEAFF	TGTGCCAGCAGCTTAAGAGGGAGAGGGGACACTGAAGCTTTCTTT
TRBV7-2	-	TRBJ2-5	once	CASSFSDGETQYF	TGTGCCAGCAGCTTCAGCGATGGTGAGACCCAGTACTTC
TRBV5-1	TRBD1	TRBJ1-3	-	CASSLYGPRQGSGNTIYF	TGCGCCAGCAGCTTGTATGGACCCCGACAGGGGTCTGGAAACACCATATATTTT
TRBV5-3	-	TRBJ2-2	-	CARSLTPQRKGLPEELFF	TGTGCCAGAAGCTTAACCCCCCAAAGGAAAGGGCTCCCGGAGGAGCTGTTTTTT
TRBV2	-	TRBJ1-2	-	CASNVATGGYTF	TGTGCCAGCAATGTCGCGACGGGCGGCTACACCTTC
TRBV5-4	-	TRBJ2-1	-	CASSLVSGPFLGYNEQFF	TGTGCCAGCAGCTTGGTTAGCGGCCCCTTTTTGGGATACAATGAGCAGTTCTTC
TRBV29-1	-	TRBJ1-3	once	CSVTGIGNTIYF	TGCAGCGTCACAGGGATCGGAAACACCATATATTTT
TRBV30	-	TRBJ1-2	-	CAWSVLQGGGYTF	TGTGCCTGGAGTGTACTGCAGGGTGGCGGCTACACCTTC
TRBV4-1	-	TRBJ1-1	once	CASSQARGGNTEAFF	TGCGCCAGCAGCCAAGCTAGAGGTGGGAACACTGAAGCTTTCTTT
TRBV6-1	-	TRBJ2-6	-	CASSETGANVLTF	TGTGCCAGCAGTGAAACTGGGGCCAACGTCCTGACTTTC
TRBV6-1	-	TRBJ1-1	-	CASRLSEAFF	TGTGCCAGCCGGTTAAGTGAAGCTTTCTTT
TRBV6-1	-	TRBJ2-2	few	CASRDQPGTGELFF	TGTGCCAGCCGAGACCAGCCGGGCACCGGGGAGCTGTTTTTT
TRBV5-1	TRBD1	TRBJ1-6	few	CASSLGQGSPGDSPLHF	TGCGCCAGCAGTTTGGGACAGGGCTCCCCGGGGGATTCACCCCTCCACTTT
TRBV5-1	TRBD1	TRBJ1-4	-	CASSFGTGGEKLFF	TGCGCCAGCAGCTTTGGGACAGGGGGTGAAAAACTGTTTTTT
TRBV11-3	-	TRBJ1-2	-	CASSLTSGRDPDGYTF	TGTGCCAGCAGCTTAACTAGTGGCAGGGACCCTGATGGCTACACCTTC
TRBV6-5	-	TRBJ1-6	-	CASSAGPYNSPLHF	TGTGCCAGCAGTGCCGGCCCTTATAATTCACCCCTCCACTTT
TRBV11-2	-	TRBJ1-2	-	CASTPLAGSFHGYTF	TGTGCCAGCACCCCCCTGGCAGGGTCATTCCATGGCTACACCTTC
TRBV14	-	TRBJ2-3	-	CASSQEMSSDTQYF	TGTGCCAGCAGCCAAGAAATGAGTTCGGATACGCAGTATTTT
TRBV6-5	-	TRBJ1-1	-	CASRGGGGGTEAFF	TGTGCCAGCAGGGGTGGGGGAGGAGGCACTGAAGCTTTCTTT
TRBV10-3	-	TRBJ2-5	-	CAISEPYLRQETQYF	TGTGCCATCAGTGAGCCATACCTCAGGCAAGAGACCCAGTACTTC
TRBV28	-	TRBJ1-5	medium-sized	CASSSQVGNQPQHF	TGTGCCAGCAGTTCGCAGGTGGGAAATCAGCCCCAGCATTTT